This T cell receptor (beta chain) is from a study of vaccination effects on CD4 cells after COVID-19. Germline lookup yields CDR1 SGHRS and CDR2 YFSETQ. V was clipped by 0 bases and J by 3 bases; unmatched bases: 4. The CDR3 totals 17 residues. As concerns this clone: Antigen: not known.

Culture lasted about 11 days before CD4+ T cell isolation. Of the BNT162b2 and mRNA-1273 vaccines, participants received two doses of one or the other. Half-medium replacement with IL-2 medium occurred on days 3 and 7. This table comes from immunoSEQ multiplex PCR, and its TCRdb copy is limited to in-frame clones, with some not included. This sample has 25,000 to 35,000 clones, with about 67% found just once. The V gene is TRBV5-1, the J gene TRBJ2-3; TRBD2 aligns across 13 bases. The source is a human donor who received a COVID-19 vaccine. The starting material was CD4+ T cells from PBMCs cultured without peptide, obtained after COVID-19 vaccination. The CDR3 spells CASSLAGLAGVTDTQYF. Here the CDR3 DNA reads TGCGCCAGCAGCTTGGCCGGACTAGCGGGAGTTACAGATACGCAGTATTTT.